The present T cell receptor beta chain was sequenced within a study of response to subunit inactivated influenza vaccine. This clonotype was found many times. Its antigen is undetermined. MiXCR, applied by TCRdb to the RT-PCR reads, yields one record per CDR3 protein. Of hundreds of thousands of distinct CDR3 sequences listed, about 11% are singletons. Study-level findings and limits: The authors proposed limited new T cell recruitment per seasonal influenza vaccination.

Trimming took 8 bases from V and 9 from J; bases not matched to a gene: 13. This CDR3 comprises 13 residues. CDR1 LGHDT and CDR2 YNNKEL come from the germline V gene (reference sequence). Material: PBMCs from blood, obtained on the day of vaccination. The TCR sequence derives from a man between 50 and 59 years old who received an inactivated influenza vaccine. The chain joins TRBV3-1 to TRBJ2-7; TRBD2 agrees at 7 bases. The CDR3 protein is CASPGLLPLGQYF. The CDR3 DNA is TGTGCCAGCCCGGGACTACTTCCTCTGGGGCAGTACTTC.